A single sample gave rise to the 2 T cell receptor beta chains below, sequenced in a study of blood T cell repertoires in COVID-19. Method: immunoSEQ multiplex PCR; TCRdb's copy keeps in-frame clones and lacks some. This table has 200,000 to 300,000 clones, 88% appearing once. Sequencing was done on a sample of PBMCs or T cells enriched from blood (not recorded which). Source of these receptors: a woman aged 40-49 years with acute COVID-19.

The rearrangement links TRBV29-1 to TRBJ2-5, with 9 bases identical to TRBD1. This CDR3 has 13 residues. Germline CDR1 reads SQVTM; CDR2 reads ANQGSEA. V lost 7 bases and J lost 4; bases outside the gene matches: 7. The CDR3: CSAHRDRAETQYF. CDR3 nucleotide sequence: TGCAGCGCCCACCGGGACAGGGCAGAGACCCAGTACTTC.

The CDR3 bases are TGTGCCACCAGTGATCCTAATCCGGCAGGGCTCGAGACCCAGTACTTC. This encodes CATSDPNPAGLETQYF. The chain is built from TRBV24-1 and TRBJ2-5; weak D call: TRBD1 (5 bases). CDR3 length: 16 residues. The germline V and J ends were trimmed by 3 bases and 5 bases, with 18 bases remaining between them. The germline V gene encodes CDR1 KGHDR and CDR2 SFDVKD.